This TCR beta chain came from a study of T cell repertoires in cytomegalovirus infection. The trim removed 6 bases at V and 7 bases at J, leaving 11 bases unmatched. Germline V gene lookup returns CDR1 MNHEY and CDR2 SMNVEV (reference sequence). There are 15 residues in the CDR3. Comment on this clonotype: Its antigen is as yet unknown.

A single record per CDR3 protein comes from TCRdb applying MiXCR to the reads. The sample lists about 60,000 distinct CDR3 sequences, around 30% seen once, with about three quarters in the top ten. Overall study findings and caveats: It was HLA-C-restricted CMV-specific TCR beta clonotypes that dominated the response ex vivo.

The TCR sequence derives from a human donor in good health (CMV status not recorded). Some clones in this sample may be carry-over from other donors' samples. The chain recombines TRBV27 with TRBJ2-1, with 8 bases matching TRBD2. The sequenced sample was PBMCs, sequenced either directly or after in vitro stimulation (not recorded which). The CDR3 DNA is TGTGCCAGCAGCGGGGGAGCGGGGGCTTCAAATGAGCAGTTCTTC. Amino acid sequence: CASSGGAGASNEQFF.